Presented here are 2 T cell receptor beta chains from one specimen sequenced in a study of CD8 T cells in Susac syndrome. With random hexamers, roughly 0.45 to 1 ug RNA was reverse transcribed. Using its own MiXCR run on the immunoSEQ multiplex PCR reads, TCRdb lists one record per CDR3 protein. The data contain about 240,000 distinct CDR3 sequences, 95% to 97% of them singletons. The sequenced sample was CD4+ T cells from PBMCs. Source of these receptors: a human donor with Susac syndrome.

The rearrangement uses TRBV28 and TRBJ1-2, with TRBD1 matching over 12 bases. Germline CDR1 MDHEN, CDR2 SYDVKM. V trimming: 4 bases; J trimming: 4 bases; junction bases outside the gene matches: 13. The CDR3 runs 18 residues. CDR3 sequence (DNA): TGTGCCAGCAGTTCCGGGGACAGGGGGCGTACATACACCTATGGCTACACCTTC. This encodes CASSSGDRGRTYTYGYTF.

The chain employs TRBV29-1 and TRBJ1-2; no reliable D call. The germline V gene has CDR1 SQVTM and CDR2 ANQGSEA. This CDR3 has 13 amino acids. V was cut by 4 bases and J by 4 bases, with 13 bases left in between. The CDR3 coding sequence is TGCAGCGTTGTAAATGGACGGAGCTATGGCTACACCTTC. It is translated as CSVVNGRSYGYTF.